The 23 T cell receptor beta chains reported below all come from one sample, sequenced in a study of cytomegalovirus exposure and HLA in healthy donors. PCR employed 60 Vbeta and 13 Jbeta primers. Profiling relied on immunoSEQ multiplex PCR, and the TCRdb table lists in-frame clones only, not all of them. The sample holds around 150,000 clones; 87% are singletons and the top ten take about 0.9%. The sequenced material came from PBMCs. All receptors come from a woman in her twenties or thirties in good health and CMV-seronegative.

V usage is TRBV10-3 and J usage is TRBJ1-1; D ambiguous. Germline-derived CDR1 and CDR2 are ENHRY and SYGVKD. The CDR3 totals 12 residues. V dropped 4 bases and J dropped 5 bases, with 8 bases sitting between them. CDR3: CAISARVTEAFF. The CDR3 region has the DNA TGTGCCATCAGTGCGCGGGTTACTGAAGCTTTCTTT.

The V call is TRBV10-3, the J call TRBJ2-1; 9 nucleotides agree with TRBD2. The V and J ends lost 6 bases and 10 bases, in that order; junction bases with no gene match: 4. This CDR3 has 12 residues. Germline V lookup: CDR1 ENHRY, CDR2 SYGVKD. The CDR3, as DNA: TGTGCCATCAGGCCCCTAGCGGGGGAGCAGTTCTTC. It yields the protein CAIRPLAGEQFF.

The chain links TRBV5-1 to TRBJ1-2; perhaps TRBD1 as D (5 bases). The V gene lost 4 bases and the J gene lost 7 bases, with 23 bases spanning the gap. This CDR3 spans 16 amino acids. Germline V gives CDR1 SGHRS, CDR2 YFSETQ. The CDR3 sequence is CASSNKYRRRGGGYTF. The CDR3 nucleotides are TGCGCCAGCAGCAACAAATACAGGCGTAGGGGAGGTGGCTACACCTTC.

The chain uses TRBV28 and TRBJ2-3; maybe TRBD2 (5 bases). This CDR3 has 16 amino acids. The V gene's germline CDR1 is MDHEN and CDR2 SYDVKM. V gave up 10 bases and J gave up 2 bases, with 22 bases separating them. CDR3 nucleotides: TGTGCCACCACTCTGAGGAGGTTCAAGACCACAGATACGCAGTATTTT. Its protein is CATTLRRFKTTDTQYF.

The genes are TRBV6-5 and TRBJ2-5; D is possibly TRBD2 (5 bases). The J call may be in error: the DNA end matches TRBJ2-7 better. This CDR3 has 14 residues. Germline V gene sequence: CDR1 MNHEY, CDR2 SVGAGI. The CDR3 is CASSYTRELYEQYF. The DNA for the CDR3 is TGTGCCAGCAGTTACACTAGGGAACTGTACGAGCAGTACTTC.

The chain uses TRBV4-1 and TRBJ2-1; 7 bases are a match to TRBD2. CDR1 and CDR2 (germline): MGHRA, YSYEKL. There are 14 residues in the CDR3. With V trimmed by 2 bases and J by 5 bases, 3 bases remained unmatched. CDR3 bases: TGCGCCAGCAGCCAACCGGGACTAAACAATGAGCAGTTCTTC. Translation gives CASSQPGLNNEQFF.

The chain combines TRBV7-9 with TRBJ2-7; 11 nucleotides line up with TRBD2. Germline-derived CDR1 and CDR2 are SEHNR and FQNEAQ (reference sequence). After removal of 5 bases from V and 4 bases from J, the junction contained 7 bases not matched to a gene. The CDR3 contains 15 residues. The CDR3 sequence: CASSRERLAGYEQYF. In DNA form, the CDR3 reads TGTGCCAGCAGCCGCGAGAGACTAGCGGGGTACGAGCAGTACTTC.

The chain has TRBV9 and TRBJ2-1; D ambiguous. CDR1 is SGDLS and CDR2 is YYNGEE in the germline V gene. The germline V and J ends were trimmed by 0 bases and 8 bases, with 6 bases remaining between them. The CDR3 loop spans 12 amino acids. Here the CDR3 DNA reads TGTGCCAGCAGCGTAGGAGTTCATGAGCAGTTCTTC. Residues: CASSVGVHEQFF.

The DNA for the CDR3 is TGTGCCAGAGGGGCAGGGGTGAGCAATCAGCCCCAGCATTTT. This translates into CARGAGVSNQPQHF. The genes are TRBV6-5 and TRBJ1-5; D is perhaps TRBD1 (6 bases). The CDR3 length is 14 residues. Trimming took off 9 bases at V and 1 base at J, with 13 bases between the two ends. Germline V gene sequence: CDR1 MNHEY, CDR2 SVGAGI.

The chain has TRBV7-3 and TRBJ2-3; 9 nucleotides agree with TRBD2. The CDR3 is made up of 16 amino acids. The germline gives CDR1 SGHTA, CDR2 FQGTGA. Trimming at V came to 7 bases and at J to 4 bases, leaving 12 bases not matched to a gene. The CDR3 here is CASTLGLSGSSDTQYF. The CDR3 DNA reads as TGTGCCAGCACACTCGGCCTTAGCGGGAGTTCAGATACGCAGTATTTT.

The V call is TRBV30, the J call TRBJ2-7; 10 bases agree with TRBD1. CDR3 size: 15 residues. Germline values: CDR1 GTSNPN, CDR2 SVGIG (reference sequence). V was pared by 0 bases and J by 3 bases, with 5 bases of the junction left unmatched. The CDR3 here is CAWSVRGTGVYEQYF. The CDR3, as DNA: TGTGCCTGGAGTGTACGAGGGACAGGGGTCTACGAGCAGTACTTC. The variable domain in full, with the rest retrieved from reference TRBV30 and TRBJ2-7, is SQTIHQWPATLVQPVGSPLSLECTVEGTSNPNLYWYRQAAGRGLQLLFYSVGIGQISSEVPQNLSASRPQDRQFILSSKKLLLSDSGFYLCAWSVRGTGVYEQYFGPGTRLTVT.

This clone was observed a few times. The chain links TRBV2 to TRBJ2-7; D is perhaps TRBD2 (5 bases). V dropped 4 bases and J dropped 0 bases, with 16 bases sitting between them. This CDR3 is 16 amino acids long. Germline CDR1 reads SNHLY; CDR2 reads FYNNEI. The CDR3 loop reads CASSAPPRASSYEQYF. The CDR3 coding sequence is TGTGCCAGCAGTGCCCCCCCGAGGGCAAGCTCCTACGAGCAGTACTTC.

This chain joins TRBV5-1 and TRBJ1-2; perhaps TRBD1 as D (6 bases). The CDR3 spans 14 residues. The V end was cut by 1 base, the J end by 5 bases, with 12 bases between. The germline CDR1 and CDR2 sequences are SGHRS and YFSETQ. The CDR3 DNA reads as TGCGCCAGCAGCTTGTCAGGGGACGGGTATGGCTACACCTTC. It codes for CASSLSGDGYGYTF. The full variable domain, with the rest looked up from reference TRBV5-1 and TRBJ1-2, is KAGVTQTPRYLIKTRGQQVTLSCSPISGHRSVSWYQQTPGQGLQFLFEYFSETQRNKGNFPGRFSGRQFSNSRSEMNVSTLELGDSALYLCASSLSGDGYGYTFGSGTRLTVV.

The chain couples TRBV7-9 to TRBJ2-7, with D tentatively TRBD2 (7 bases). CDR3 length: 13 amino acids. Trimming took off 4 bases at V and 5 bases at J, with 12 bases between the two ends. Germline values: CDR1 SEHNR, CDR2 FQNEAQ (reference sequence). The CDR3 sequence: CASSSGGAHEQYF. The CDR3 DNA reads TGTGCCAGCAGCTCTGGGGGGGCCCACGAGCAGTACTTC.

J is TRBJ2-7 and V is TRBV5-1, with no clear D. Germline lookup yields CDR1 SGHRS and CDR2 YFSETQ. The V end was cut by 0 bases, the J end by 2 bases, with 9 bases between. The CDR3 has 14 residues. The CDR3 region is CASSLEVQAYEQYF. CDR3 bases: TGCGCCAGCAGCTTGGAGGTCCAGGCCTACGAGCAGTACTTC.

This chain uses TRBV29-1 with TRBJ1-2, with 7 bases aligning to TRBD1. The CDR3 runs 13 residues. J gave up 2 bases and V 7 bases, and 7 bases lay outside the gene matches. Germline CDR1 SQVTM, CDR2 ANQGSEA. CDR3 coding DNA: TGCAGCGCCGGAGACAGGGTGAACTATGGCTACACCTTC. It translates to CSAGDRVNYGYTF.

V and J are TRBV19 and TRBJ1-1; D unresolved. The germline V gene encodes CDR1 LNHDA and CDR2 SQIVND (reference sequence). V dropped 0 bases and J dropped 5 bases, with 10 bases sitting between them. The CDR3 is 14 amino acids. The CDR3 sequence: CASSIDTAFTEAFF. DNA for the CDR3: TGTGCCAGTAGTATAGATACTGCTTTTACTGAAGCTTTCTTT.

The rearrangement links TRBV27 to TRBJ2-2, with TRBD1 matching 8 bases. The J segment lost 4 bases and the V segment lost 0 bases, leaving 10 bases of the junction unmatched. CDR1 is MNHEY, CDR2 SMNVEV, per germline (reference sequence). This CDR3 region has 18 residues. CDR3 DNA sequence: TGTGCCAGCAGTTTATCGGCAGGGGGCTATACGAGCACCGGGGAGCTGTTTTTT. Its translation is CASSLSAGGYTSTGELFF.

J is TRBJ1-1 and V is TRBV27; 7 nucleotides align to TRBD1. The germline V gene has CDR1 MNHEY and CDR2 SMNVEV (reference sequence). The V gene end was trimmed by 5 bases and the J gene end by 0 bases; junction bases not matched to a gene: 3. The CDR3 extends over 14 amino acids. In DNA form, the CDR3 reads TGTGCCAGCAGTGCGGGACAGTTGAACACTGAAGCTTTCTTT. This sequence encodes CASSAGQLNTEAFF.

The J gene is TRBJ2-6, the V gene TRBV27; no definite D call. Germline V gene lookup returns CDR1 MNHEY and CDR2 SMNVEV (reference sequence). The ends were cut back, 6 bases at V and 0 bases at J, with 9 bases in the middle. The CDR3 contains 15 residues. In DNA form, the CDR3 reads TGTGCCAGCAGCCCGGTTACCTCTGGGGCCAACGTCCTGACTTTC. This sequence encodes CASSPVTSGANVLTF.

The rearrangement joins TRBV7-6 to TRBJ2-5; TRBD1 might be the D (5 bases). Trimming pared 2 bases from V and 2 bases from J, leaving 12 bases between. The CDR3 contains 15 residues. From germline, CDR1 is SGHVS and CDR2 FNYEAQ. The CDR3 nucleotides are TGTGCCAGCAGCTTAAGTTTTAGGGGACAAGAGACCCAGTACTTC. Its translation: CASSLSFRGQETQYF.

This clone was seen a single time. The rearrangement joins TRBV6-6 to TRBJ1-1; D is perhaps TRBD1 (6 bases). Germline V gene lookup returns CDR1 MNHNY and CDR2 SVGAGI (reference sequence). The V and J ends lost 0 bases and 7 bases respectively, with 18 bases between them. This CDR3 is built from 16 residues. In nucleotides, the CDR3 is TGTGCCAGCAGTTACTCGTTCCGGACAGCGAGGGGTGAAGCTTTCTTT. Residues: CASSYSFRTARGEAFF.

The chain is built from TRBV27 and TRBJ1-2; D is unclear. This CDR3 has 17 residues. Trimming removed 3 bases at V and 4 bases at J, with 21 bases between. Germline V gives CDR1 MNHEY, CDR2 SMNVEV (reference sequence). This CDR3 is CASSFKSGPDRGYGYTF. Written as DNA, the CDR3 is TGTGCCAGCAGTTTTAAGAGCGGGCCGGACCGTGGCTATGGCTACACCTTC.